The 18 T cell receptor beta chains below all came from one sample that was sequenced in a study of blood T cells in healthy people across ages. Then a second PCR, running roughly 7 to 11 cycles, was carried out with a sample-barcoded 5' primer and a J-beta primer mix. Using its own MiXCR run on the 5' RACE reads, TCRdb lists one record per CDR3 protein. The sample lists 1.5 million or so distinct CDR3 sequences, approximately 39% seen once, with approximately 4% in the top ten. The material sequenced was blood. The source is a woman between 18 and 29 years old in good health.

V and J are TRBV7-9 and TRBJ2-7; D is unresolved. CDR3 length: 13 amino acids. Trimming stripped 7 bases from V and 7 bases from J, with 17 bases between. CDR1 and CDR2 (germline): SEHNR, FQNEAQ (reference sequence). CDR3 sequence: CASTLMRNNEQYF. CDR3 sequence (DNA): TGTGCCAGCACCCTAATGAGAAACAATGAGCAGTACTTC.

This clonotype has only a few counts. J is TRBJ2-7 and V is TRBV4-1; 8 bases map to TRBD1. Germline CDR1 MGHRA, CDR2 YSYEKL. Losses at the gene ends were 4 bases for V and 2 bases for J; bases not matched to a gene: 7. The CDR3 is 15 residues long. The DNA for the CDR3 is TGCGCCAGCAGCCCTACCGGGACAGGACCCTACGAGCAGTACTTC. Translated: CASSPTGTGPYEQYF.

In its sample, this clonotype was seen many times. The CDR3 bases are TGCGCCAGCAGATCAAATTCCTACGAGCAGTACTTC. Translated, it gives CASRSNSYEQYF. The chain recombines TRBV4-1 with TRBJ2-7, with D hard to call. The CDR3 totals 12 residues. The V end was cut by 6 bases, the J end by 1 base, with 7 bases between. Germline values: CDR1 MGHRA, CDR2 YSYEKL.

This clonotype came up a few times. This chain connects TRBV20-1 to TRBJ1-6, with D possibly being TRBD1 (6 bases). The CDR3 consists of 16 residues. Germline V gene lookup returns CDR1 DFQATT and CDR2 SNEGSKA (reference sequence). V shed 5 bases and J shed 8 bases, with 22 bases lying between them. CDR3 in DNA: TGCAGTGCTCTAGATCCAGGGGCTGTTTCGGATTCACCCCTCCACTTT. Amino acids: CSALDPGAVSDSPLHF.

This clonotype has more than one count but fewer than ten. The gene calls are TRBV20-1 and TRBJ2-7, with 7 bases fitting TRBD1. Near its end, the DNA agrees better with TRBJ2-5, so the J call may be wrong. Per the germline V gene, CDR1 is DFQATT and CDR2 is SNEGSKA (reference sequence). The CDR3 consists of 11 residues. In nucleotides, the CDR3 is TGCAGCGCTCTAGGGGGCGAGACCCAGTACTTC. Translated, it gives CSALGGETQYF.

V gene TRBV5-1 combines with J gene TRBJ1-4; D is unclear. Trimming pared 5 bases from V and 0 bases from J, leaving 14 bases between. This CDR3 comprises 16 residues. In germline, CDR1 is SGHRS, CDR2 YFSETQ. The DNA for the CDR3 is TGCGCCAGCAGATCCATCTACAGTGCAACTAATGAAAAACTGTTTTTT. This gives the protein CASRSIYSATNEKLFF.

This clonotype was seen a few times. The V and J genes are TRBV27 and TRBJ2-1; TRBD1 matches 7 bases. V shed 7 bases, J shed 4 bases, and the junction held 10 bases outside the gene matches. CDR1 is MNHEY and CDR2 is SMNVEV in the germline V gene (reference sequence). The CDR3 is 15 amino acids. CDR3 in DNA: TGTGCCAGCACCTTATGGACAGGTCAATACAATGAGCAGTTCTTC. It encodes CASTLWTGQYNEQFF.

This clonotype showed up just a few times. This chain links TRBV7-9 with TRBJ2-5, with TRBD2 identical over 7 bases. This CDR3 spans 15 amino acids. Germline loops: CDR1 SEHNR, CDR2 FQNEAQ (reference sequence). V lost 0 bases to trimming and J lost 4 bases; unmatched junction nucleotides: 5. The CDR3 coding sequence is TGTGCCAGCAGCTTAGCGCGGCCTAGCGGAGAGACCCAGTACTTC. This codes for CASSLARPSGETQYF.

V and J are TRBV20-1 and TRBJ2-7, with 7 bases identical to TRBD2. CDR3 size: 15 residues. Germline V lookup: CDR1 DFQATT, CDR2 SNEGSKA (reference sequence). Unmatched junction bases numbered 11, after V lost 0 bases and J lost 6 bases. CDR3 nucleotide sequence: TGCAGTGCTAGAGATCAAGTGGGAGGGCCTCGCGAGCAGTACTTC. It translates to CSARDQVGGPREQYF.

This chain links TRBV12-3 or TRBV12-4 with TRBJ2-7; 7 bases map to TRBD2. Trimming at V came to 6 bases and at J to 0 bases, leaving 11 bases not matched to a gene. The CDR3 has 16 amino acids. CDR3 sequence reads: CASRYQAGSSSYEQYF. The CDR3 DNA is TGTGCCAGCAGATACCAAGCGGGGAGTAGCTCCTACGAGCAGTACTTC.

J is TRBJ2-1 and V is TRBV20-1; 7 bases fit TRBD2. J gave up 2 bases and V 3 bases, and 7 bases lay outside the gene matches. This CDR3 comprises 15 residues. Germline CDR1 DFQATT, CDR2 SNEGSKA (reference sequence). CDR3 DNA: TGCAGTGCTAGTAAACTAGCGAGGACCTACAATGAGCAGTTCTTC. It encodes CSASKLARTYNEQFF.

The genes are TRBV7-9 and TRBJ1-3; unclear D gene. Trimming removed 2 bases from V and 0 bases from J, with 5 bases in between. Germline V gene sequence: CDR1 SEHNR, CDR2 FQNEAQ (reference sequence). This CDR3 spans 14 amino acids. The CDR3 reads CASSLLDSGNTIYF. The CDR3 bases are TGTGCCAGCAGCTTATTAGACTCTGGAAACACCATATATTTT.

This clonotype has at least ten counts. This chain uses TRBV4-3 with TRBJ2-1; D gene unclear. CDR1 and CDR2 from the germline V gene are LGHNA and YSLEER. The CDR3 covers 15 residues. Trimming removed 0 bases from V and 2 bases from J, with 8 bases in between. CDR3 DNA: TGCGCCAGCAGCCAAGACGGGTCACCCTACAATGAGCAGTTCTTC. Residues: CASSQDGSPYNEQFF.

The V call is TRBV14, the J call TRBJ2-7, with D possibly matching TRBD2 (5 bases). From germline, CDR1 is SGHDN and CDR2 FVKESK. Between the trimmed V and J ends, which lost 2 bases and 2 bases, there was a span of 13 bases. The CDR3 spans 15 residues. The CDR3 protein is CASSQWASRAYEQYF. The CDR3 DNA follows: TGTGCCAGCAGCCAATGGGCTAGCCGGGCCTACGAGCAGTACTTC.

This clonotype appeared a few times. The chain uses TRBV12-3 or TRBV12-4 and TRBJ2-3; 10 nucleotides match TRBD2. Trimming removed 7 bases from V and 3 bases from J; junction bases left unmatched: 16. CDR3 length: 18 residues. The CDR3 is CASTGGRDSGRPTDTQYF. CDR3 bases: TGTGCCAGCACCGGTGGGAGGGATAGCGGGAGGCCGACAGATACGCAGTATTTT.

Details on this clonotype: A much larger clone is a single base away; this may be a read error. The chain recombines TRBV5-1 with TRBJ2-7; possible D gene TRBD2, 6 bases. Trimming stripped 4 bases from V and 7 bases from J, with 36 bases between. This CDR3 is 20 amino acids long. Germline V gene sequence: CDR1 SGHRS, CDR2 YFSETQ. CDR3 nucleotides: TGCGCCAGCAGCCCGGCCGGGACTCCCAGTGTGACCAGCTCCTACAATGAGCAGTACTTC. Protein product: CASSPAGTPSVTSSYNEQYF.

The chain has TRBV12-3 or TRBV12-4 and TRBJ1-5, with a tentative D call TRBD1 (6 bases). Between the trimmed V and J ends, which lost 7 bases and 4 bases, there was a span of 14 bases. CDR3 length equals 14 residues. Here the CDR3 reads CASTLGDINQPQHF. The CDR3 DNA sequence: TGTGCCAGCACCCTGGGGGACATAAATCAGCCCCAGCATTTT.

V usage is TRBV12-3 or TRBV12-4 and J usage is TRBJ2-3; no clear D gene. There are 14 residues in the CDR3. Trimming pared 3 bases from V and 6 bases from J, leaving 13 bases between. CDR3 in DNA: TGTGCCAGCAGTTTGGGGTCTCCCGTGGATACGCAGTATTTT. Protein product: CASSLGSPVDTQYF.